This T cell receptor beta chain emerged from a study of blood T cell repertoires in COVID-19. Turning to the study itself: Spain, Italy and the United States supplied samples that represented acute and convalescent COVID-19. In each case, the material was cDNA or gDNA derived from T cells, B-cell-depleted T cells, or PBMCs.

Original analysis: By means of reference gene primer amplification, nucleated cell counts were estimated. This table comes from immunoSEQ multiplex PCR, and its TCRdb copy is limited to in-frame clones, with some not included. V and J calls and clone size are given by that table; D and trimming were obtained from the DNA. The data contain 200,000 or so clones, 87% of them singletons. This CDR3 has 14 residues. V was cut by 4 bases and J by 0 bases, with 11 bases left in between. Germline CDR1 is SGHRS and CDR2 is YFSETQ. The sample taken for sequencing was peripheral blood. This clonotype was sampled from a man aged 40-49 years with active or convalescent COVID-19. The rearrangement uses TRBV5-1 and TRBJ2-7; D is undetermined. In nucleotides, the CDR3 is TGCGCCAGCAGCACCGACCGCGGCTCCTACGAGCAGTACTTC. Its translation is CASSTDRGSYEQYF.